The 21 T cell receptor beta chains below come from one sample, sequenced in a study of T cells in Graves' hyperthyroidism and ophthalmopathy (dated 2019 in TCRdb). The library was built by means of multiplex PCR. Sequenced using an Illumina HiSeq 2000. TCR beta CDR3 regions were amplified from RNA transcripts. The TCR CDR3 was subjected to a first round of RT-PCR using the HTBI primer set and the Qiagen OneStep RT-PCR kit. The public reads were reprocessed in TCRdb via fastp at Q25 and MiXCR, keeping in-frame beta chains. Identical CDR3 protein sequences are pooled into one entry, listed with their most common genes and DNA. In this sample the table shows 530,000 or so distinct CDR3 sequences, just over 45% of which occur a single time. The ten largest clonotypes hold about 7.8% of the sample. Sample: peripheral blood or thyroid tissue (not recorded which). All receptors derive from a woman between 18 and 29 years old with Graves' hyperthyroidism.

This clonotype was picked up many times. The DNA for the CDR3 is TGTGCCAGCACCTCCCAAGGGGGGGTTCTCTATGGCTACACCTTC. Translated, it gives CASTSQGGVLYGYTF. V usage is TRBV25-1 and J usage is TRBJ1-2; D possibly corresponds to TRBD1 (6 bases). Deletions cut 7 bases from V and 4 bases from J, with 19 bases between. This CDR3 is built from 15 residues. Per the germline V gene, CDR1 is MGHDK and CDR2 is SYGVNS.

In the case of this clonotype: An end of the junction does not agree with germline; a read error may underlie this. The chain combines TRBV27 with TRBJ2-7; tentative D call: TRBD2 (6 bases). There are 13 residues in the CDR3. Per the germline V gene, CDR1 is MNHEY and CDR2 is SMNVEV (reference sequence). This chain's CDR3 is CASSGGGSCEQYF. CDR3 nucleotides: TGTGCCAGCAGTGGGGGAGGCTCCTGCGAGCAGTACTTC.

The chain carries TRBV29-1 and TRBJ1-2, with D unclear. The CDR3 totals 18 residues. From germline, CDR1 is SQVTM and CDR2 ANQGSEA. The V end lost 5 bases, the J end lost 0 bases, and 25 bases lay between the germline ends. The CDR3 is CSVTSGRDKAPPNYGYTF. CDR3 sequence (DNA): TGCAGCGTTACTAGCGGGAGAGATAAAGCACCGCCTAACTATGGCTACACCTTC.

This clonotype occurred many times. The rearrangement joins TRBV7-9 to TRBJ1-2; tentatively, D is TRBD1 (6 bases). V was trimmed by 7 bases and J by 4 bases, leaving 13 bases between them. The CDR3 extends over 13 amino acids. Germline V lookup: CDR1 SEHNR, CDR2 FQNEAQ (reference sequence). CDR3 in amino acids: CASTWTESYGYTF. DNA of the CDR3: TGTGCCAGCACCTGGACAGAAAGCTATGGCTACACCTTC.

There are many counts of this clonotype. The chain employs TRBV7-8 and TRBJ2-7; weak D call: TRBD1 (6 bases). The V and J ends lost 4 bases and 1 base respectively, with 11 bases between them. The CDR3 covers 14 residues. Germline values: CDR1 SGHVS, CDR2 FQNEAQ. This chain's CDR3 is CASSCQTGSYEQYF. In DNA, the CDR3 is TGTGCCAGCAGCTGCCAGACAGGTTCCTACGAGCAGTACTTC.

This chain links TRBV2 with TRBJ2-1; no firm D call. Trimming took off 6 bases at V and 7 bases at J, with 10 bases between the two ends. Germline CDR1 reads SNHLY; CDR2 reads FYNNEI. The CDR3 has 12 residues. The CDR3 here is CASREYENEQFF. The CDR3, as DNA: TGTGCCAGCAGGGAGTACGAGAATGAGCAGTTCTTC.

The chain carries TRBV2 and TRBJ1-4; TRBD1 is a possible D gene (5 bases). Deletions cut 7 bases from V and 0 bases from J, with 15 bases between. The V gene's germline CDR1 is SNHLY and CDR2 FYNNEI. The CDR3 spans 16 residues. The CDR3 DNA sequence: TGTGCCAGCAACAATCGGGGGAGATCAACTAATGAAAAACTGTTTTTT. Translating it yields CASNNRGRSTNEKLFF.

This clonotype showed up many times. The V and J genes are TRBV30 and TRBJ1-5; D gene ambiguous. The V gene's germline CDR1 is GTSNPN and CDR2 SVGIG (reference sequence). This CDR3 contains 14 residues. The V end lost 0 bases, the J end lost 6 bases, and 12 bases lay between the germline ends. In DNA form, the CDR3 reads TGTGCCTGGAGTGTGGGCGGTTCGGGTCAGCCCCAGCATTTT. Protein product: CAWSVGGSGQPQHF.

As to this clonotype: A much bigger clone sits one base away, suggesting this may be a read error. The V gene is TRBV29-1, the J gene TRBJ1-1; 9 bases agree with TRBD1. The CDR3 contains 14 residues. CDR1 is SQVTM and CDR2 is ANQGSEA in the germline V gene. V was pared by 6 bases and J by 4 bases, with 9 bases of the junction left unmatched. The DNA of the CDR3 is TGCAGCGTCGGGTGGGACAGGGCGAGCACTGAAGCTTTCTTT. It encodes CSVGWDRASTEAFF.

At least ten counts were recorded for this clonotype. The V call is TRBV7-8, the J call TRBJ2-5; 11 nucleotides align to TRBD2. CDR3 length equals 16 residues. Germline V CDR1 and CDR2: SGHVS, FQNEAQ. With V trimmed by 5 bases and J by 2 bases, 7 bases remained unmatched. The CDR3 reads CASSLRLAGTQETQYF. DNA for the CDR3: TGTGCCAGCAGCCTTCGACTAGCGGGGACTCAAGAGACCCAGTACTTC.

As to this clonotype: This may arise from a read error, as a much more abundant clone is one base away. This rearrangement joins TRBV7-9 to TRBJ1-2; the match to TRBD1 covers 7 bases. The V and J ends lost 4 bases and 5 bases, in that order; junction bases with no gene match: 7. This CDR3 has 14 amino acids. From germline, CDR1 is SEHNR and CDR2 FQNEAQ (reference sequence). The CDR3 nucleotides read TGTGCCAGCAGCTGGTCCTGGGACAGTTATGGCTACACCTTC. It translates to CASSWSWDSYGYTF.

A note on this clonotype: Just one base apart from a much larger clone, this may be a read error. This chain links TRBV5-1 with TRBJ2-2; 11 positions agree with TRBD2. Trimming cost V 0 bases and J 5 bases; bases outside gene matches: 3. This CDR3 region has 16 residues. CDR1 and CDR2 (germline): SGHRS, YFSETQ. The CDR3 is CASSLELAGETGELFF. The CDR3 coding sequence is TGCGCCAGCAGCTTGGAACTAGCGGGAGAAACCGGGGAGCTGTTTTTT.

The V gene is TRBV7-2, the J gene TRBJ2-3; the D gene is possibly TRBD1 (6 bases). Germline CDR1 is SGHTA and CDR2 is FQGNSA. V gave up 2 bases and J gave up 8 bases, with 14 bases separating them. The CDR3 has 14 amino acids. The CDR3: CASSLQGGMGTQYF. For the CDR3, the DNA is TGTGCCAGCAGCTTACAAGGGGGAATGGGTACGCAGTATTTT.

V gene TRBV11-1 combines with J gene TRBJ1-6; D gene unclear. The CDR3 length is 18 residues. Germline assignment: CDR1 SGHAT and CDR2 FQDESV (reference sequence). V lost 5 bases, J lost 8 bases, and 25 bases lay in between. As DNA, the CDR3 is TGTGCCAGCAGCCCGACGGAGGGTTCAGAAGGCACCGATTCACCCCTCCACTTT. It is translated as CASSPTEGSEGTDSPLHF.

This clonotype was seen ten or more times. The chain has TRBV19 and TRBJ1-4, with TRBD1 as a possible D gene (5 bases). The CDR3 is 11 amino acids. Trimming stripped 6 bases from V and 10 bases from J, with 9 bases between. CDR1 is LNHDA, CDR2 SQIVND, per germline (reference sequence). The CDR3 region has the DNA TGTGCCAGTAGCCCGGGGACAAAACTGTTTTTT. It is translated as CASSPGTKLFF.

The table lists this clonotype with many counts. This chain uses TRBV7-2 with TRBJ1-6, with a weak D call TRBD1 (5 bases). The germline V gene encodes CDR1 SGHTA and CDR2 FQGNSA. Trimming left V 4 bases short and J 1 base short, with 14 bases between. This CDR3 is 17 amino acids long. The CDR3 reads CASSSPGTQSYNSPLHF. DNA for the CDR3: TGTGCCAGCAGCTCCCCCGGGACGCAATCCTATAATTCACCCCTCCACTTT.

Ten or more counts support this clonotype. The chain joins TRBV29-1 to TRBJ1-6; 9 bases are a match to TRBD1. Germline V gives CDR1 SQVTM, CDR2 ANQGSEA. There are 13 residues in the CDR3. The V and J ends lost 7 bases and 7 bases, in that order; junction bases with no gene match: 5. CDR3 loop: CSAKTGGNSPLHF. DNA for the CDR3: TGCAGCGCCAAAACAGGGGGCAATTCACCCCTCCACTTT.

This clonotype occurred many times. The V gene is TRBV19, the J gene TRBJ1-5; no clear D. In germline, CDR1 is LNHDA, CDR2 SQIVND (reference sequence). Trimming left V 5 bases short and J 1 base short, with 12 bases between. This CDR3 region has 15 residues. CDR3 sequence (DNA): TGTGCCAGTAGTTGGAGGTGGATAAGCAATCAGCCCCAGCATTTT. It translates to CASSWRWISNQPQHF.

This clonotype occurred many times. The DNA of the CDR3 is TGTGCCAGCAGCCACGGACAGGTCTACACTGAAGCTTTCTTT. Protein: CASSHGQVYTEAFF. This chain links TRBV12-3 or TRBV12-4 with TRBJ1-1, with 7 positions matching TRBD1. V lost 6 bases to trimming and J lost 3 bases; unmatched junction nucleotides: 7. The CDR3 has 14 amino acids.

This clonotype was seen once. CDR3 nucleotide sequence: TGCAGTGCCCCGGGGACTAACAAGCAGTACTTC. It codes for CSAPGTNKQYF. The V gene is TRBV20-1, the J gene TRBJ2-7; TRBD2 matches 7 bases. The germline gives CDR1 DFQATT, CDR2 SNEGSKA (reference sequence). V lost 6 bases to trimming and J lost 8 bases; unmatched junction nucleotides: 7. The CDR3 is 11 residues long.

The chain combines TRBV10-3 with TRBJ2-5, with 7 nucleotides matching TRBD1. The CDR3 runs 13 residues. Per germline, CDR1 ENHRY and CDR2 SYGVKD. J gave up 2 bases and V 6 bases, and 3 bases lay outside the gene matches. The CDR3 DNA sequence: TGTGCCATCAGCAAACAGGGGCAAGAGACCCAGTACTTC. Protein sequence: CAISKQGQETQYF.